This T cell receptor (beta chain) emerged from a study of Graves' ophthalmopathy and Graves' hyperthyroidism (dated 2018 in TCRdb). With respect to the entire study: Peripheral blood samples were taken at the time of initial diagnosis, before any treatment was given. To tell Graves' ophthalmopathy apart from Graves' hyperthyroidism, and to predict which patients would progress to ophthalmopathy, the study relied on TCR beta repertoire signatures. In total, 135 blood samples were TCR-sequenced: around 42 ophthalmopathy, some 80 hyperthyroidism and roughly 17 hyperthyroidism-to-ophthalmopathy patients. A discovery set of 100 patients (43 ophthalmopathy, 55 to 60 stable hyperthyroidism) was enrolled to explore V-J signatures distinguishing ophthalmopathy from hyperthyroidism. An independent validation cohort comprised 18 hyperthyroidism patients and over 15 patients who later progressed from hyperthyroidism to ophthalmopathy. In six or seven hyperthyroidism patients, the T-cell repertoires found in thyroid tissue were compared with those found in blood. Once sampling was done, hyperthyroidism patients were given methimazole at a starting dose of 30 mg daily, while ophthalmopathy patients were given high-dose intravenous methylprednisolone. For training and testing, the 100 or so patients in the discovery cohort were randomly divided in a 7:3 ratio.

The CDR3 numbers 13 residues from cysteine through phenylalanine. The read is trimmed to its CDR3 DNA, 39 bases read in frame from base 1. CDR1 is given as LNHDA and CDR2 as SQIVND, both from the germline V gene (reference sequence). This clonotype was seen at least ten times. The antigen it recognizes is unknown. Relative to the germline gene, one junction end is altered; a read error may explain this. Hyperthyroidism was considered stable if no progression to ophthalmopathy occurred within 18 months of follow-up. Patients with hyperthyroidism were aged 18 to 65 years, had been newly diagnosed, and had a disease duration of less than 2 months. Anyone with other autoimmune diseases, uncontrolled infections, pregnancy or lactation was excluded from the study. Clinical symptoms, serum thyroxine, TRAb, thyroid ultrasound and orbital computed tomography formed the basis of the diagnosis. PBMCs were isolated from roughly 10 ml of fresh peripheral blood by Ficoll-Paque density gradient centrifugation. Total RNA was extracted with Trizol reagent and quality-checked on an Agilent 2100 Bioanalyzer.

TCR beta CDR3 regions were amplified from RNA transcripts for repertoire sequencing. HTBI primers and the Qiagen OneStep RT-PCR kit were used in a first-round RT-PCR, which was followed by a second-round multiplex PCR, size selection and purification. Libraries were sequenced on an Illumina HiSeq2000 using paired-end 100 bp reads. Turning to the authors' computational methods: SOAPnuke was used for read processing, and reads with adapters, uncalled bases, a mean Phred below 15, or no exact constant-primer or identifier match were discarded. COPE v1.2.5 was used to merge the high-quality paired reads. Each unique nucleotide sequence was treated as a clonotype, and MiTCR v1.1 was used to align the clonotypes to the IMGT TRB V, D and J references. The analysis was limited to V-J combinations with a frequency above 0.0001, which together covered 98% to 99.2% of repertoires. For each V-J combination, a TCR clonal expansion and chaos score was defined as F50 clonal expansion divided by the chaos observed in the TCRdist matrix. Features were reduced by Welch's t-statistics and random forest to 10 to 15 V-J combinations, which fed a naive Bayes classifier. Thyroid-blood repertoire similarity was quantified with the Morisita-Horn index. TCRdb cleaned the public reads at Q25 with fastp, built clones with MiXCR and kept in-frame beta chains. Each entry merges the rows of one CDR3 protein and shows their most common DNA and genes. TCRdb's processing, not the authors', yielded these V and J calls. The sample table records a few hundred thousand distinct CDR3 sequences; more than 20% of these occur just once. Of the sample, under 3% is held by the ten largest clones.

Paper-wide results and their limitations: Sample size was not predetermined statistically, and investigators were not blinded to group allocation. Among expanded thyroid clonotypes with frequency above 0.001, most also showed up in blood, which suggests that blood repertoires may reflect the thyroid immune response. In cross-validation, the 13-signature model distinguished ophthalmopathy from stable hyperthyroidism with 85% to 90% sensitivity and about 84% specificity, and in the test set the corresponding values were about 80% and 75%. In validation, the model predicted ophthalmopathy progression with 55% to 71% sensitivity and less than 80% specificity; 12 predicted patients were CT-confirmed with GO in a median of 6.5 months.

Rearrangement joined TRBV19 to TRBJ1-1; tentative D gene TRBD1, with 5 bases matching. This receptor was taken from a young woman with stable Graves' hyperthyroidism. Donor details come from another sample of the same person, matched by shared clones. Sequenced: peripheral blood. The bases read TGTGCCAGTACTATAGGGGTCGGCACTGAAGCTTTCTTT. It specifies CASTIGVGTEAFF.